Shown below are 3 T cell receptor beta chains from a single sample sequenced in a study of CD8+ T cells in alopecia areata. cDNA serving as the sequencing template came from extracted, reverse transcribed RNA. Sequencing was performed with immunoSEQ multiplex PCR; in TCRdb, only in-frame clones are kept and a portion is missing. The sample has 110,000 to 150,000 clones, around 49% seen once. Sample: CD4+ T cells sorted from blood, taken at week 0. The receptors stem from a human donor with alopecia areata.

V is TRBV7-2 and J is TRBJ2-5; possibly TRBD1 for D (6 bases). Trimming took off 4 bases at V and 5 bases at J, with 17 bases between the two ends. The CDR3 covers 15 residues. The germline V gene encodes CDR1 SGHTA and CDR2 FQGNSA. In nucleotides, the CDR3 is TGTGCCAGCAGCTGGGAACAGGGTTGGGGGGAGACCCAGTACTTC. It is translated as CASSWEQGWGETQYF.

The chain uses TRBV20-1 and TRBJ1-1; no clear D. The germline CDR1 and CDR2 sequences are DFQATT and SNEGSKA (reference sequence). The CDR3 runs to 11 residues. Trimming took 5 bases from V and 6 from J, leaving 10 bases between them. The CDR3 loop reads CSAPDWAEAFF. The CDR3 DNA sequence: TGCAGTGCTCCGGATTGGGCTGAAGCTTTCTTT.

The chain uses TRBV2 and TRBJ2-2; the D is unclear. Trimming pared 1 base from V and 5 bases from J, leaving 8 bases between. There are 14 residues in the CDR3. Germline loops: CDR1 SNHLY, CDR2 FYNNEI. As DNA, the CDR3 is TGTGCCAGCAGTGAAGAACAGCCGACCGGGGAGCTGTTTTTT. It codes for CASSEEQPTGELFF. The complete variable domain, with remaining parts taken from reference TRBV2 and TRBJ2-2, reads EPEVTQTPSHQVTQMGQEVILRCVPISNHLYFYWYRQILGQKVEFLVSFYNNEISEKSEIFDDQFSVERPDGSNFTLKIRSTKLEDSAMYFCASSEEQPTGELFFGEGSRLTVL.